These 24 T cell receptor beta chains share one sample of origin, sequenced in a study of early T cells in non-severe SARS-CoV-2 infection (dated by TCRdb to about 2021). The library came from 5' RACE. Sequencer: NextSeq 500. In-frame beta chains were kept once TCRdb had trimmed the public reads at Q25 with fastp and called clones with MiXCR. For every CDR3 protein sequence, its rows merge into one entry that carries the most common genes and DNA. Here the sample has roughly 26,000 distinct CDR3 sequences; 5.1% occur a single time. The top ten clonotypes cover 3.5% to 4.5% of the sample. The sequenced material came from whole blood. Every receptor here comes from an adult who was a healthcare worker with PCR-confirmed SARS-CoV-2 infection or an uninfected control (not recorded which).

In its sample, this clonotype was seen many times. The chain uses TRBV9 and TRBJ1-2; 9 bases align to TRBD1. The CDR3 contains 15 residues. Germline CDR1 is SGDLS and CDR2 is YYNGEE. J lost 3 bases, V lost 3 bases, and 6 bases had no gene match. Here the CDR3 DNA reads TGTGCCAGCAGCGCGGAACAGGGGGCGGACTATGGCTACACCTTC. This sequence encodes CASSAEQGADYGYTF.

The chain uses TRBV7-9 and TRBJ2-7, with a tentative D call TRBD2 (7 bases). The V gene lost 3 bases and the J gene lost 5 bases, with 14 bases spanning the gap. CDR1 is SEHNR and CDR2 is FQNEAQ in the germline V gene (reference sequence). This CDR3 spans 14 amino acids. CDR3 loop: CASSLGGREDEQYF. The CDR3 coding sequence is TGTGCCAGCAGCTTGGGGGGGCGCGAGGACGAGCAGTACTTC.

This clonotype was seen many times. The chain has TRBV6-2 or TRBV6-3 and TRBJ2-1; 7 bases align to TRBD2. The CDR3 is 18 residues long. Trimming removed 0 bases from V and 0 bases from J; junction bases left unmatched: 8. From germline, CDR1 is MNHEY and CDR2 SVGEGT. The CDR3 protein is CASSYSTGSGYSYNEQFF. The CDR3, as DNA: TGTGCCAGCAGTTACTCGACTGGTAGCGGGTACTCCTACAATGAGCAGTTCTTC.

This clonotype was observed a few times. V gene TRBV29-1 combines with J gene TRBJ1-3, with a possible D match to TRBD1 (5 bases). V was pared by 6 bases and J by 2 bases, with 23 bases between. The germline CDR1 and CDR2 sequences are SQVTM and ANQGSEA. The CDR3 contains 17 residues. The chain's CDR3 is CSVSGDPRRLTGNTIYF. CDR3 DNA sequence: TGCAGCGTCTCCGGGGACCCCCGTCGATTAACTGGAAACACCATATATTTT.

This clonotype occurred many times. The J gene is TRBJ2-1, the V gene TRBV18; 7 nucleotides agree with TRBD2. Unmatched junction bases numbered 10, after V lost 8 bases and J lost 3 bases. The V gene's germline CDR1 is KGHSH and CDR2 LQKENI. This CDR3 region has 15 residues. The CDR3, as DNA: TGTGCCAGCCCTCCAAGGGCGGGGGACTACAATGAGCAGTTCTTC. Translation: CASPPRAGDYNEQFF.

This clonotype has at least ten counts. The genes are TRBV11-2 and TRBJ1-6; D is ambiguous. V gave up 5 bases and J gave up 13 bases, with 9 bases separating them. The CDR3 has 11 residues. CDR1 is SGHAT, CDR2 FQNNGV, per germline. The CDR3 sequence: CASSQVGPLHF. Written as DNA, the CDR3 is TGTGCCAGCAGCCAAGTTGGGCCCCTCCACTTT.

This clonotype was seen repeatedly, ten times or more. The chain links TRBV10-1 to TRBJ2-7, with D maybe TRBD1 (6 bases). The CDR3 covers 14 residues. CDR1 is WNHNN and CDR2 is SYGVQD in the germline V gene (reference sequence). V lost 0 bases to trimming and J lost 7 bases, with 13 bases between them. The CDR3 DNA is TGCGCCAGCAGTGAGTCGACAGGTTCTCTGGAGCAGTACTTC. Encoded protein: CASSESTGSLEQYF.

This clonotype has at least ten counts. This rearrangement joins TRBV5-1 to TRBJ1-6; no definite D call. This CDR3 has 15 residues. Germline CDR1 and CDR2: SGHRS and YFSETQ. Trimming removed 0 bases at V and 5 bases at J, with 9 bases between. The CDR3 nucleotides are TGCGCCAGCAGCTTGGCGGGCGTTGATAATTCACCCCTCCACTTT. Encoded protein: CASSLAGVDNSPLHF.

V is TRBV5-1 and J is TRBJ2-2; 9 bases align to TRBD1. This CDR3 is built from 15 residues. Trimming removed 3 bases from V and 5 bases from J; junction bases left unmatched: 5. Germline CDR1 reads SGHRS; CDR2 reads YFSETQ. Here the CDR3 reads CASSWGQGLTGELFF. The CDR3 DNA reads TGCGCCAGCAGCTGGGGACAGGGCCTGACCGGGGAGCTGTTTTTT.

This clonotype was picked up a small number of times. The chain recombines TRBV7-6 with TRBJ2-3, with 10 positions matching TRBD1. The ends lost 4 bases at V and 0 bases at J; junction bases unmatched: 7. The CDR3 covers 17 residues. Germline CDR1 reads SGHVS; CDR2 reads FNYEAQ. CDR3 DNA sequence: TGTGCCAGCAGCTCCCCCAGGGACAGGGGAAGCACAGATACGCAGTATTTT. Its protein product is CASSSPRDRGSTDTQYF.

In its sample, this clonotype was seen many times. This chain connects TRBV7-6 to TRBJ2-1, with unresolved D. V was shortened by 3 bases and J by 2 bases, with 5 bases between the two germline ends. The V gene's germline CDR1 is SGHVS and CDR2 FNYEAQ. CDR3 length equals 13 residues. DNA of the CDR3: TGTGCCAGCAGCTTCGATCCCTACAATGAGCAGTTCTTC. Encoded protein: CASSFDPYNEQFF.

This clonotype was seen many times. The chain employs TRBV6-5 and TRBJ2-5; 16 nucleotides match TRBD2. Germline V CDR1 and CDR2: MNHEY, SVGAGI. This CDR3 comprises 19 residues. The ends lost 0 bases at V and 2 bases at J; junction bases unmatched: 6. CDR3 region: CASSYSGTSGGVWQETQYF. Here the CDR3 DNA reads TGTGCCAGCAGTTACTCAGGGACTAGCGGGGGGGTTTGGCAAGAGACCCAGTACTTC.

In this sample, this clonotype turned up many times. The chain couples TRBV27 to TRBJ2-7; 10 bases are a match to TRBD2. Per the germline V gene, CDR1 is MNHEY and CDR2 is SMNVEV (reference sequence). Germline trimming cut 5 bases from V and 2 bases from J; bases unmatched to any gene: 3. The CDR3 covers 14 residues. CDR3 nucleotides: TGTGCCAGCAGTGCCGGACTAGCGGCCTACGAGCAGTACTTC. It yields the protein CASSAGLAAYEQYF.

At least ten counts were recorded for this clonotype. This sequence joins TRBV20-1 and TRBJ2-5; 9 nucleotides agree with TRBD1. The germline V gene encodes CDR1 DFQATT and CDR2 SNEGSKA (reference sequence). The CDR3 covers 14 residues. The ends lost 6 bases at V and 2 bases at J; junction bases unmatched: 7. The chain's CDR3 is CSATDRGWQETQYF. The CDR3 DNA reads as TGCAGTGCAACTGACAGGGGGTGGCAAGAGACCCAGTACTTC.

This clonotype was seen a handful of times. The chain joins TRBV19 to TRBJ2-7, with D perhaps assigned TRBD1 or TRBD2 (5 bases each). The CDR3 totals 15 residues. The germline V gene encodes CDR1 LNHDA and CDR2 SQIVND (reference sequence). Between the trimmed V and J ends, which lost 2 bases and 3 bases, there was a span of 14 bases. CDR3 in DNA: TGTGCCAGTAGTATAAATTGGGACGGTCTCTACGAGCAGTACTTC. Amino acid sequence: CASSINWDGLYEQYF.

This clonotype was recorded many times. This chain joins TRBV12-3 or TRBV12-4 and TRBJ1-4; 8 nucleotides line up with TRBD1. The CDR3 is 14 amino acids. Trimming took 5 bases from V and 7 from J; bases not matched to a gene: 6. In DNA form, the CDR3 reads TGTGCCAGCAGTGGACAGGGAATGGGTGAAAAACTGTTTTTT. Its protein product is CASSGQGMGEKLFF.

This clonotype was recorded at least ten times. CDR3 amino acids: CSVGQGPTQPQHF. CDR3 nucleotides: TGCAGCGTCGGACAGGGCCCTACTCAGCCCCAGCATTTT. This rearrangement joins TRBV29-1 to TRBJ1-5; 8 bases map to TRBD1. The J segment lost 6 bases and the V segment lost 6 bases, leaving 7 bases of the junction unmatched. In germline, CDR1 is SQVTM, CDR2 ANQGSEA. The CDR3 is 13 residues long.

At least ten counts were recorded for this clonotype. The chain employs TRBV9 and TRBJ2-2; D is undetermined. CDR1 and CDR2 from the germline V gene are SGDLS and YYNGEE. The CDR3 runs to 12 residues. Trimming left V 2 bases short and J 8 bases short, with 7 bases between. The CDR3 DNA reads TGTGCCAGCAGCGTCCTAACTGGGGAGCTGTTTTTT. It translates to CASSVLTGELFF.

This clonotype was seen at least ten times. The J gene is TRBJ2-2, the V gene TRBV13, with TRBD1 matching over 9 bases. In germline, CDR1 is PRHDT, CDR2 FYEKMQ (reference sequence). With 3 bases clipped from V and 5 bases from J, the junction kept 4 bases outside the gene matches. The CDR3 sequence is 15 residues long. The CDR3 sequence: CASSFPGQGTGELFF. Written as DNA, the CDR3 is TGTGCCAGCAGCTTCCCGGGACAGGGTACCGGGGAGCTGTTTTTT. The complete variable domain, with remaining parts taken from reference TRBV13 and TRBJ2-2, reads AAGVIQSPRHLIKEKRETATLKCYPIPRHDTVYWYQQGPGQDPQFLISFYEKMQSDKGSIPDRFSAQQFSDYHSELNMSSLELGDSALYFCASSFPGQGTGELFFGEGSRLTVL.

This clonotype has at least ten counts. The chain employs TRBV29-1 and TRBJ1-2; perhaps TRBD1 as D (5 bases). Germline loops: CDR1 SQVTM, CDR2 ANQGSEA. This CDR3 region has 13 residues. V was shortened by 6 bases and J by 6 bases, with 17 bases between the two germline ends. CDR3 region: CSVDPGAPDGYTF. The CDR3 coding sequence is TGCAGCGTCGACCCCGGGGCCCCCGATGGCTACACCTTC.

This clonotype appeared many times. The rearrangement links TRBV12-3 or TRBV12-4 to TRBJ1-6; 8 positions match TRBD1. After removal of 7 bases from V and 2 bases from J, the junction contained 4 bases not matched to a gene. There are 15 residues in the CDR3. CDR3 nucleotides: TGTGCCAGCAACACAGGGGGGACCTATAATTCACCCCTCCACTTT. Encoded protein: CASNTGGTYNSPLHF.

This clonotype was detected many times. This chain connects TRBV7-2 to TRBJ2-7; a possible D gene is TRBD1 (6 bases). The V end was cut by 5 bases, the J end by 5 bases, with 13 bases between. Germline CDR1 is SGHTA and CDR2 is FQGNSA. This CDR3 comprises 13 residues. The CDR3 loop is CASSQIQGNEQYF. The CDR3 bases are TGTGCCAGCAGCCAAATACAGGGAAACGAGCAGTACTTC.

The V and J genes are TRBV12-3 or TRBV12-4 and TRBJ2-2; the D is unclear. Trimming removed 3 bases at V and 1 base at J, with 12 bases between. This CDR3 has 16 amino acids. The CDR3: CASSFQLVGNTGELFF. CDR3 DNA: TGTGCCAGCAGTTTTCAGCTTGTTGGGAACACCGGGGAGCTGTTTTTT.

This chain uses TRBV7-9 with TRBJ2-7; either TRBD1 or TRBD2 may supply D (5 bases each). V was shortened by 8 bases and J by 5 bases, with 19 bases between the two germline ends. The CDR3 totals 14 residues. Germline-derived CDR1 and CDR2 are SEHNR and FQNEAQ (reference sequence). CDR3 sequence reads: CASVDGGIGDEQYF. For the CDR3, the DNA is TGTGCCAGCGTTGATGGGGGTATAGGCGACGAGCAGTACTTC.